Here is one T cell receptor (beta chain) with its context. The data derive from a study of blood T cell repertoires in COVID-19. The assay was immunoSEQ multiplex PCR, and TCRdb's table has in-frame clones only and misses some. The table lists approximately 130,000 clones, roughly 69% of them singletons. V lost 6 bases and J lost 3; bases outside the gene matches: 8. Germline loops: CDR1 KGHSH, CDR2 LQKENI. The CDR3 runs 15 residues. The chain is built from TRBV18 and TRBJ1-5, with 7 bases matching TRBD1. This receptor was identified in a woman aged 70 to 79 with acute or convalescent COVID-19. Sample: peripheral blood. The CDR3 DNA follows: TGTGCCAGCTCGCGCACAGGGGAGGTCAATCAGCCCCAGCATTTT. Translating gives CASSRTGEVNQPQHF.